This T cell receptor beta chain was sequenced for a study of shared clonotypes between healthy human individuals. General observations from the study: A generally larger estimated richness was seen in naive subsets than in memory subsets. Among donors, sharing of clonotypes was expected to be affected by sequencing depth.

About this clone: Its matching antigen is unknown.

CD45RA+ naive and CD45RA-negative memory subsets were separated from CD4+ cells. Running of the assay took place at deep level. Sequenced by immunoSEQ multiplex PCR; TCRdb stores in-frame clones only, minus some. The table has about 1 million clones, 75% seen once. This CDR3 region has 17 residues. With 1 base removed from V and 0 bases from J, the gap between germline ends came to 10 bases. Germline V CDR1 and CDR2: LNHDA, SQIVND (reference sequence). The receptor's source is a man younger than 30 in good health. The rearrangement uses TRBV19 and TRBJ1-6; tentative D call: TRBD1 (5 bases). The sequencing sample was made of memory CD4+ T cells sorted from blood. Specified subset: CD45RA-negative fraction. This chain's CDR3 is CASSIGGGYSYNSPLHF. Here the CDR3 DNA reads TGTGCCAGTAGTATAGGGGGCGGATACTCCTATAATTCACCCCTCCACTTT.